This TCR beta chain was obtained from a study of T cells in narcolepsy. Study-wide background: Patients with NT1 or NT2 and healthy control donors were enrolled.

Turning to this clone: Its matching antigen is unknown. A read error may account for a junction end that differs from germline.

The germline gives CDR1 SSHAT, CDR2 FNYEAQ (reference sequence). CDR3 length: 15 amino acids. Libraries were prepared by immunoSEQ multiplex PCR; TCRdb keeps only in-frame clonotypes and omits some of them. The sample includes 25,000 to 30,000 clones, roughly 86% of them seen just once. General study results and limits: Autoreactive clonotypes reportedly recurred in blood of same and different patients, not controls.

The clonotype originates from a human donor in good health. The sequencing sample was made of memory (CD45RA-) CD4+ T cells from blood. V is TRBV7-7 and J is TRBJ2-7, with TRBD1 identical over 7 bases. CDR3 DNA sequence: TGTGCTAGCAGCTTAGGGCCCGGGACAGTTCACGAGCAGTACTTC. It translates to CASSLGPGTVHEQYF.